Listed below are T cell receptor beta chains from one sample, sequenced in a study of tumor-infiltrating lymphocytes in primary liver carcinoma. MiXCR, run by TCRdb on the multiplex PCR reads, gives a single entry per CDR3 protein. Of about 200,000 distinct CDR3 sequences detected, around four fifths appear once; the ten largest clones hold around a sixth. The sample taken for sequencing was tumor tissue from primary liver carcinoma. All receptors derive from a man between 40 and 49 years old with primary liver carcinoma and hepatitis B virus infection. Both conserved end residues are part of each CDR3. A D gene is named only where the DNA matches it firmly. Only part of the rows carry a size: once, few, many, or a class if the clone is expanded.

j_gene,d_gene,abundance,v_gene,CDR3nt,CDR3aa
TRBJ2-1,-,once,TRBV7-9,TGTGCCAGCCGTGACAGTTTATCCGAAACTAATGAGCAGTTCTTC,CASRDSLSETNEQFF
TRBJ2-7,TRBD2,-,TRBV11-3,TGTGCCAGCAGCACCGGGACTAGCGGACTATGCAATGAGCAGTACTTC,CASSTGTSGLCNEQYF
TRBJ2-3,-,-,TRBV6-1,TGTGCCATCAGTCACTCCGGGACTTTCACAGATACGCAGTATTTT,CAISHSGTFTDTQYF
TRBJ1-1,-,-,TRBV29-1,TGCAGCGGCCGCCGGGTGGAGGACACTGAAGCTTTCTTT,CSGRRVEDTEAFF
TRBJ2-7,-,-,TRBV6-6,TGTGCCAGCAGTTACTCTCGCAGGTTCGGCGAACAGTACTTC,CASSYSRRFGEQYF
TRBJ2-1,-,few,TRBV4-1,TGCGCCAACAGCGCAGGACAACAGTTCTTC,CANSAGQQFF
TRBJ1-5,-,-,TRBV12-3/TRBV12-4,TGTACCATCAGTTTCGGCGGGACACGCTATAGCGATCAGCCCCAGCGTTTT,CTISFGGTRYSDQPQRF
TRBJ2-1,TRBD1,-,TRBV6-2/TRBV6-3,TGTGCCAGCAGCCACTTTACTGAGGGGGCGGAAAACATTCAGTTCTTC,CASSHFTEGAENIQFF
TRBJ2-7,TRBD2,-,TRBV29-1,TGCAGCGTGACACTCGGAACTAGCGGCAACGAGCAGTACTTC,CSVTLGTSGNEQYF
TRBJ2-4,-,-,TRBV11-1,TGTGTCAGCAGCTATCCCGGGATTAGTGGGACCAAAAACATTCAGTACTTC,CVSSYPGISGTKNIQYF
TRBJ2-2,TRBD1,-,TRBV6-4,TGTGCCAGCAGTGACAGCCAGGGGGCCGGGGAGCTGTTTTTT,CASSDSQGAGELFF
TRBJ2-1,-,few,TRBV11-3,TGTGCCAGGAGCTTAGGCGTCTCCAACAATGAGCAGTTTTTC,CARSLGVSNNEQFF
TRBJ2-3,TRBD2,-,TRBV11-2,TGTGACAGCAGTTTAGATCCGGGGGAGACTAGCACCGATACGCAGTATTTT,CDSSLDPGETSTDTQYF
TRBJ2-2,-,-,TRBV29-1,TGCAGCGTTGCAGGGATGGTAGGGCGAACCGGGGAGCTGTTATTT,CSVAGMVGRTGELLF
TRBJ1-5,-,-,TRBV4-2,TGTGCCAGCAGCCAAGATAGAATTGGTGAGACCTCCAGGCAGCCCCAGCAATTT,CASSQDRIGETSRQPQQF
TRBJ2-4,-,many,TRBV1,TGCACCAGCAGCCAGAGAGTTCTCGCCAAAAACATTCAGTACTTC,CTSSQRVLAKNIQYF
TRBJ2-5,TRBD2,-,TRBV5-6,TGTGCCAACAGCTTGGTTGTTAGCGGGAGGGAGACCCAGTACTTC,CANSLVVSGRETQYF
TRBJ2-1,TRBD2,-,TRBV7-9,TGTGCCAGCAGGAACGGTGGGACTAGCGGGAGCGATGATCAGTTCTTC,CASRNGGTSGSDDQFF
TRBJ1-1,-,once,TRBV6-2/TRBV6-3,TGTGTCAGCAGAAGATCCGATATATGGAGGGGCACTGAAACTTTCTTT,CVSRRSDIWRGTETFF
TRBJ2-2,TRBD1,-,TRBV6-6,TGTGCCAGCAGTTACTCGGGACAGGGGGCGGACACCGGGGAGCTGTTTTTT,CASSYSGQGADTGELFF
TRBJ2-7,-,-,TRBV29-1,TGCAGCGTCCTACGGACAGACCACGATCAGTACTTC,CSVLRTDHDQYF
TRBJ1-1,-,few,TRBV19,TGTGCCAGTAGTATTCCGGGGCACCCTAGTGGAGCTTTCTTT,CASSIPGHPSGAFF
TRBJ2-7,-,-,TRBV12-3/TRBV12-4,TGTGGCAGCAGTTTGTCGTCGGGCGAGCAGTACTTC,CGSSLSSGEQYF
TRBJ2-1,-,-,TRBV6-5,TGTACCAGCAGTTCCACGGCCTTCGACCGGGGAGGCAATGATCAGTCCTTC,CTSSSTAFDRGGNDQSF
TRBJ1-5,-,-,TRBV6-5,TGTGCCAGCAGCCCCACGAGGGGGAGAGGCACTCAGCCTCAGCATTTT,CASSPTRGRGTQPQHF
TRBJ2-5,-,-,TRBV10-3,TGTGCCATCAGTGAAGGGCAGCAAGGGGAGACCCAGTACTTC,CAISEGQQGETQYF
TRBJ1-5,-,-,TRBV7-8,TGTGCCAACAGTATGACAGCTGGAAATCAGCCCCAGCATTTT,CANSMTAGNQPQHF
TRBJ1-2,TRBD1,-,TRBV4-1,TGCGCCAGCTCGCAATCCGGGACAGAAGATTTCTATGGCTACACATTC,CASSQSGTEDFYGYTF
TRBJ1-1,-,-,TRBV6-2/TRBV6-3,TGTGCCAATAGTCTTAGGAACACTGAAGCTTTCTTT,CANSLRNTEAFF
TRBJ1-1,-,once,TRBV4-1,TGCGCCAACAACCAATCTGGGCGGGCGAACACTGAAGCTTTCTTT,CANNQSGRANTEAFF
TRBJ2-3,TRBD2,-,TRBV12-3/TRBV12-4,TGTGCCATCAGTCCTAGCGGGAACAGTGCTAGCACAGATACGCAGTATTTT,CAISPSGNSASTDTQYF
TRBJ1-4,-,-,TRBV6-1,TGTGCCTGCATTGAAGCGGGTATTGCAACTAATGAAAAACTGTTTTTT,CACIEAGIATNEKLFF
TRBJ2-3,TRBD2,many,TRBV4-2,TGTGCCAGCAGCCAGGACGGTAGCGGGAGATCAGATACGCAGTATTTT,CASSQDGSGRSDTQYF
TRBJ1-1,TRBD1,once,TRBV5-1,TGCGCCAGCGGCGTAGACAGGGTGGCGGACACTGAAGCTTTCTTT,CASGVDRVADTEAFF
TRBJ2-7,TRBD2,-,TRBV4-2,TGTGCCAACAGCCAAGATAGCGGGAGGGTCAACGAGCAGTACTTC,CANSQDSGRVNEQYF
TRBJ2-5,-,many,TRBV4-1,TGCGCCAGCAGCCTCACGGGGGAACAAGAGACCCAGTACTTC,CASSLTGEQETQYF
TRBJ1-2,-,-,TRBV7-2,TGTGCCAGCACCCGCCAGTTTGGGGGCTATGGCTACACCTTC,CASTRQFGGYGYTF
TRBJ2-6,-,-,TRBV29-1,TGCAGCGTTTTCCGGGACATAAAATCTGGGGCCAACGTCGTGACTTTC,CSVFRDIKSGANVVTF
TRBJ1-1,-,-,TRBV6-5,TGTGCCAGCAGTTACAGGGTGACAGGCAATGAAGCTTTCTTT,CASSYRVTGNEAFF
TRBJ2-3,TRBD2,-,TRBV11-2,TGTGCCAGCAGCTTAAATCTTCTAGCGGGAGGCGATGGGGATACGCAGTATTTT,CASSLNLLAGGDGDTQYF
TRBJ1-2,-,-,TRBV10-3,TGTGCCATCAGTAAGTCGTCAGGGGACTATGGCTACACATTC,CAISKSSGDYGYTF
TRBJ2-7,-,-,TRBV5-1,TGCGCCAGCAGTTCCCTAACGGGAGTCGGCGCGGAGCACTATTTC,CASSSLTGVGAEHYF
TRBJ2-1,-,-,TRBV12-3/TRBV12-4,TGTGCCAGCAGTTTATCAGGGATGGGCTCCTATAATGAGCAGTTCTTC,CASSLSGMGSYNEQFF
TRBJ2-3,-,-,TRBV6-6,TGTGCCAGCGCGCGGAGACTGGCTAGCACAGATACGCCGTATTTT,CASARRLASTDTPYF
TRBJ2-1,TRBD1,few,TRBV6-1,TGTGCCAGCACTGTGACAGGGAGCTCCTACAATGAGCAGTTCTTC,CASTVTGSSYNEQFF
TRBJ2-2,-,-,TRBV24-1,TGTGTCACCAGTGAAGAGGATTACGACACCGGGGAGCTGTTTTTT,CVTSEEDYDTGELFF
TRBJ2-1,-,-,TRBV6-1,TGTGCCAGCAGTGAACTGGCGGGTATGAATGAGCAGTTATTC,CASSELAGMNEQLF
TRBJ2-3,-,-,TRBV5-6,TGTGCCAGCAGCTTGCAGGGCGCAACAGGTACGCAGTATTTT,CASSLQGATGTQYF